The entry below gives a single T cell receptor (beta chain) sequence along with its context. The primer mix had 60 Vbeta and 13 Jbeta primers. Repertoires were generated with immunoSEQ multiplex PCR, while TCRdb's copy carries only in-frame clones and drops some. This sample yields 150,000 to 200,000 clones, of which less than 90% are seen a single time; 0.2% to 0.3% belongs to the top ten. These data come from a study of cytomegalovirus exposure and HLA in healthy donors. The sequenced sample was PBMCs. This TCR derives from a girl less than two years old in good health and CMV-seronegative.

The CDR3 loop is CASRKAGTGVNEKLFF. CDR3 bases: TGTGCCAGCAGGAAAGCCGGGACAGGGGTCAATGAAAAACTGTTTTTT. The genes are TRBV27 and TRBJ1-4; TRBD1 matches 10 bases. The germline gives CDR1 MNHEY, CDR2 SMNVEV (reference sequence). Trimming took 6 bases from V and 5 from J; bases not matched to a gene: 9. There are 16 residues in the CDR3.